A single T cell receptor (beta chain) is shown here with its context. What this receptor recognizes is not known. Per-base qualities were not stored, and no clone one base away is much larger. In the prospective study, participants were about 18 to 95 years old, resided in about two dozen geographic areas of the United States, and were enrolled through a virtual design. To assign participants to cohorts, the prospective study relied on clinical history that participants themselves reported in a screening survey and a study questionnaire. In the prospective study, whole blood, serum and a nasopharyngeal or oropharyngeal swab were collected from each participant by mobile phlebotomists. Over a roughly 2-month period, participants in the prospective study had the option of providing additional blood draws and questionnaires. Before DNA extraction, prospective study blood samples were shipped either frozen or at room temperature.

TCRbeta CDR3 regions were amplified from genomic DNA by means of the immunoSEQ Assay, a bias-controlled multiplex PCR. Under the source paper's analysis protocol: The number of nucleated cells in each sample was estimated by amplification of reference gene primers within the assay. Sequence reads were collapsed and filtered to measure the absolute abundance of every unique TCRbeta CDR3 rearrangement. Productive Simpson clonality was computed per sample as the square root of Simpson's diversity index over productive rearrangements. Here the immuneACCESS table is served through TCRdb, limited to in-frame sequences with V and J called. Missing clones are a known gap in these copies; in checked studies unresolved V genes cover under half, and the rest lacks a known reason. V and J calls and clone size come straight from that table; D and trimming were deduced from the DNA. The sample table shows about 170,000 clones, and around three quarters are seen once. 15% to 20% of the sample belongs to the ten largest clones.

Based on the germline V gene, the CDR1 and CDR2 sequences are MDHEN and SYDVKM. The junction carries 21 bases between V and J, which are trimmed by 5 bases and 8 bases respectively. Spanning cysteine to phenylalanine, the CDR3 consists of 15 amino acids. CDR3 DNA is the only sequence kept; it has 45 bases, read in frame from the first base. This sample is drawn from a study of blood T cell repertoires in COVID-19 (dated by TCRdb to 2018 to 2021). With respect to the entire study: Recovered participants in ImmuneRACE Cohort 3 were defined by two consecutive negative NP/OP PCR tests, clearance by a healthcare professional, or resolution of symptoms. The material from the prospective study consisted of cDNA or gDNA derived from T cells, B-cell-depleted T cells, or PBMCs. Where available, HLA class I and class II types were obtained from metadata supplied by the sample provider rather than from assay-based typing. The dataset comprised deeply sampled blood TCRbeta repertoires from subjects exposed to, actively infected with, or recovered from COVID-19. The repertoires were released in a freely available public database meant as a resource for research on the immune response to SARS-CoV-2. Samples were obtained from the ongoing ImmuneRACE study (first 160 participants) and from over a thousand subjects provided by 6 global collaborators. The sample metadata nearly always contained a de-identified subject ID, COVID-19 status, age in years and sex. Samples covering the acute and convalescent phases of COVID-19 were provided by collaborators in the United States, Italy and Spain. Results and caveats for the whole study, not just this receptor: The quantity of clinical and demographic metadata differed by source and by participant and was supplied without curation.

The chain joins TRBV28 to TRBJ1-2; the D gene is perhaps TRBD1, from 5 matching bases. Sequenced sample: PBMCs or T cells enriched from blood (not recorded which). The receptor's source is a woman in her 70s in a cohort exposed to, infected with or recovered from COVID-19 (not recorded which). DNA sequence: TGTGCCAGCAGTAAGAGGTCACGGGGGTTGAACGGCTACACCTTC. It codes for CASSKRSRGLNGYTF.